The 7 T cell receptor beta chains listed next were all sequenced from one sample in a study of T cells in Graves' hyperthyroidism and ophthalmopathy. It was RNA transcripts that yielded the amplified TCR beta CDR3 regions. Carried out on the TCR CDR3, a first-round RT-PCR used the HTBI primer set. TCRdb independently ran MiXCR on the multiplex PCR reads; one entry per CDR3 protein. The data contain about 570,000 distinct CDR3 sequences, around 45% of them seen just once; the ten biggest clones take up around 17%. The sequencing sample was made of peripheral blood or thyroid tissue (not recorded which). These receptors were obtained from an adult woman with Graves' disease, either hyperthyroidism or ophthalmopathy (not recorded which).

On this clonotype: This likely comes from a read error, as the CDR3 has no conserved phenylalanine or tryptophan at its end. Because the CDR3's place on the DNA is in doubt, the DNA is left out and the CDR3 is given as listed by TCRdb. CDR3 protein: CATSDFYG. This chain connects TRBV24-1 to TRBJ2-5. The CDR3 totals 8 residues, both ends included. CDR1 and CDR2 from the germline V gene are KGHDR and SFDVKD.

The gene calls are TRBV7-8 and TRBJ1-2, with a tentative D call TRBD1 (5 bases). From germline, CDR1 is SGHVS and CDR2 FQNEAQ. Trimming took 1 base from V and 9 from J, leaving 12 bases between them. This CDR3 has 13 residues. The CDR3 bases are TGTGCCAGCAGCTTAGGGGTAGGGGCCAGCTACACCTTC. Translated: CASSLGVGASYTF. The variable domain in full, with the rest retrieved from reference TRBV7-8 and TRBJ1-2, is GAGVSQSPRYKVAKRGQDVALRCDPISGHVSLFWYQQALGQGPEFLTYFQNEAQLDKSGLPSDRFFAERPEGSVSTLKIQRTQQEDSAVYLCASSLGVGASYTFGSGTRLTVV.

Ten or more counts support this clonotype. The V call is TRBV10-3, the J call TRBJ2-7, with D uncertain. The germline V and J ends were trimmed by 4 bases and 3 bases, with 10 bases remaining between them. In germline, CDR1 is ENHRY, CDR2 SYGVKD. The CDR3 spans 13 residues. CDR3 region: CAISVSEIYEQYF. The CDR3 coding sequence is TGTGCCATCAGTGTATCAGAAATCTACGAGCAGTACTTC.

The J gene is TRBJ1-2, the V gene TRBV4-1, with a weak D call TRBD1 (6 bases). V shed 1 base and J shed 3 bases, with 9 bases lying between them. The CDR3 runs to 14 residues. The V gene's germline CDR1 is MGHRA and CDR2 YSYEKL. The CDR3, as DNA: TGCGCCAGCAGCCAAGCAGGGGTGCACTATGGCTACACCTTC. Its translation is CASSQAGVHYGYTF.

In this sample, this clonotype turned up many times. This chain joins TRBV7-8 and TRBJ1-3; D remains ambiguous. The V end was cut by 0 bases, the J end by 0 bases, with 3 bases between. Germline assignment: CDR1 SGHVS and CDR2 FQNEAQ. This CDR3 has 14 residues. DNA for the CDR3: TGTGCCAGCAGCTTAGCCTTCTCTGGAAACACCATATATTTT. Encoded protein: CASSLAFSGNTIYF.

The sample holds many counts of this clonotype. This rearrangement joins TRBV7-9 to TRBJ2-7, with D perhaps matching TRBD1 or TRBD2 (5 bases each). The V end lost 2 bases, the J end lost 0 bases, and 14 bases lay between the germline ends. This CDR3 is built from 16 residues. Germline V gene sequence: CDR1 SEHNR, CDR2 FQNEAQ (reference sequence). CDR3 region: CASSLRFGDGSYEQYF. In DNA, the CDR3 is TGTGCCAGCAGCTTAAGGTTCGGGGACGGCTCCTACGAGCAGTACTTC.

Many counts were recorded for this clonotype. V usage is TRBV20-1 and J usage is TRBJ2-7; TRBD1 might be the D (6 bases). Trimming pared 3 bases from V and 3 bases from J, leaving 15 bases between. The CDR3 has 14 amino acids. CDR1 DFQATT and CDR2 SNEGSKA come from the germline V gene (reference sequence). CDR3 sequence (DNA): TGCAGTGCTAGCGCCGAAGACAGGTACTACGAGCAGTACTTC. Encoded protein: CSASAEDRYYEQYF.